These T cell receptor beta chains were read from a single sample in a study of blood T cell repertoires in COVID-19. Clones were sequenced by immunoSEQ multiplex PCR, and TCRdb holds only the in-frame ones, with some missing. The sample lists around 150,000 clones, over 85% occurring once. Sequencing input: peripheral blood. The receptors shown here come from a woman between 45 and 65 years old with acute or convalescent COVID-19. Both conserved end residues are part of each CDR3. Each record gives: CDR3 protein, CDR3 DNA, CDR3 length, V gene, J gene, clone size, D gene. A D gene is named only where the DNA matches it firmly. A row's size may be missing; if present it is once, few, many or a size class.

CAISEGTGFEQPQHF,TGTGCCATCAGTGAAGGGACAGGGTTTGAACAGCCCCAGCATTTT,15,TRBV10-3,TRBJ1-5,.,TRBD1
CASSLGHSGNTIYF,TGTGCCAGCAGTTTGGGACACTCTGGAAACACCATATATTTT,14,TRBV27,TRBJ1-3,.,.
CASRVGVGYTF,TGTGCCAGTAGGGTGGGAGTTGGCTACACCTTC,11,TRBV19,TRBJ1-2,.,.
CASSLTGANQPQHF,TGTGCCAGCAGTTTGACAGGGGCCAATCAGCCCCAGCATTTT,14,TRBV28,TRBJ1-5,.,TRBD1
CASSIVGAGGNQPQHF,TGTGCCAGTAGTATCGTTGGGGCGGGGGGCAATCAGCCCCAGCATTTT,16,TRBV19,TRBJ1-5,.,.
CASSPTAGILYGYTF,TGTGCCAGCAGCCCGACGGCCGGGATCCTATATGGCTACACCTTC,15,TRBV28,TRBJ1-2,.,.
CASSSSAGGTHGYTF,TGTGCCAGCAGTTCGTCTGCAGGGGGCACCCATGGCTACACCTTC,15,TRBV28,TRBJ1-2,.,TRBD1
CASSLAGGQETQYF,TGTGCCAGCAGTTTAGCGGGGGGTCAAGAGACCCAGTACTTC,14,TRBV28,TRBJ2-5,once,TRBD2
CASSLSRGRGNTIYF,TGTGCCAGCAGCTTAAGTAGGGGCCGGGGAAACACCATATATTTT,15,TRBV7-2,TRBJ1-3,.,.
CASSPWPGQGRSGELFF,TGTGCCAGCAGCCCCTGGCCCGGACAGGGGCGTTCCGGGGAGCTGTTTTTT,17,TRBV7-3,TRBJ2-2,.,TRBD1
CASSDDGGELFF,TGTGCCAGCAGCGACGACGGGGGGGAGCTGTTTTTT,12,TRBV7-7,TRBJ2-2,.,.
CATSPPSVSSETQYF,TGTGCCACCAGCCCACCAAGCGTATCCTCCGAGACCCAGTACTTC,15,TRBV15,TRBJ2-5,.,.
CASSQELSNQPQHF,TGTGCCAGCAGCCAGGAACTTAGCAATCAGCCCCAGCATTTT,14,TRBV28,TRBJ1-5,.,.
CASTGRPGAFGYGYTF,TGTGCCAGTACCGGACGTCCAGGGGCGTTTGGCTATGGCTACACCTTC,16,TRBV19,TRBJ1-2,.,.
CARRRLVGTDTQYF,TGTGCCAGGCGGCGACTAGTCGGGACAGATACGCAGTATTTT,14,TRBV2,TRBJ2-3,.,.
CASSPLFGGRTDTQYF,TGTGCCAGCAGCCCCTTGTTTGGCGGGAGGACAGATACGCAGTATTTT,16,TRBV9,TRBJ2-3,.,TRBD2
CASSQGGSNQPQHF,TGTGCCAGCAGCCAGGGAGGAAGCAATCAGCCCCAGCATTTT,14,TRBV28,TRBJ1-5,.,.
CASSPTGGRTDTQYF,TGTGCCAGTAGTCCGACAGGGGGCAGGACAGATACGCAGTATTTT,15,TRBV19,TRBJ2-3,.,TRBD1
CASSEGWIGTGNHEQYF,TGTGCCAGCAGTGAAGGATGGATCGGGACAGGGAACCACGAGCAGTACTTC,17,TRBV6-1,TRBJ2-7,.,TRBD1